The present TCR beta chain was sequenced within a study of blood T cell repertoires in COVID-19 (dated by TCRdb to about 2020). Study-level background: Samples covering the acute and convalescent phases of COVID-19 were provided by collaborators in the United States, Italy and Spain. Where HLA class I and class II types were available, the types were taken from metadata supplied by the sample provider, not from assay-based typing. The prospective study material was composed of cDNA or gDNA derived from T cells, B-cell-depleted T cells, or PBMCs. Samples were obtained from the ongoing ImmuneRACE study (first 160 participants) and from over 1,000 subjects provided by 6 global collaborators. The repertoires were released in a freely available public database intended as a resource for research on the immune response to SARS-CoV-2. Deeply sampled blood TCRbeta repertoires from subjects exposed to, actively infected with, or recovered from COVID-19 were included in the dataset. Nearly every sample came with metadata listing a de-identified subject ID, COVID-19 status, age in years and sex. Study-wide conclusions, independent of this receptor: The quantity of clinical and demographic metadata differed by source and by participant and was supplied without curation.

Including cysteine and phenylalanine, the CDR3 has 12 amino acids. Of the read, only the CDR3 DNA is kept; its 36 bases are in frame from base 1. CDR1 and CDR2 are drawn from the germline V gene: KGHSH, LQKENI. Relative to germline, V is 5 bases shorter and J is 6 bases shorter, with 11 bases between their ends. This clone is a singleton in its sample. Its recognized antigen is unknown. Base qualities are not recorded, but no much larger clone differs from it by a single base. TCRbeta CDR3 regions were amplified from genomic DNA by means of the immunoSEQ Assay, a bias-controlled multiplex PCR. The authors' pipeline ran thus. The number of nucleated cells in each sample was estimated by amplification of reference gene primers within the assay. Sequence reads were collapsed and filtered to measure the absolute abundance of every unique TCRbeta CDR3 rearrangement. For each sample, productive Simpson clonality was calculated by taking the square root of Simpson's diversity index across productive rearrangements. This immuneACCESS table, as held by TCRdb, lists in-frame sequences with V and J called but not all clones. Of the missing ones, under half trace to an unresolved V gene in checked studies; the others have no known cause. V and J calls and clone size are as listed in that table; D and trimming were resolved from the DNA. The sample contains 75,000 to 90,000 clones, roughly nine tenths of them found a single time. The top ten clonotypes cover over 1.5% of the sample.

Each collaborating institution followed its own protocols to collect whole blood in K2EDTA tubes. For TCRbeta analysis, collaborators shipped samples as frozen whole blood, isolated PBMCs, or DNA extracted from either of those sample types. Recombination connected TRBV18 to TRBJ2-7; no D gene can be assigned with confidence. Sequenced sample: peripheral blood. The source of this sequence is a woman in her 50s in a cohort sampled during active COVID-19. CDR3 protein: CASSSRGGEQYF. The nucleotides read TGTGCCAGCTCAAGCCGTGGTGGCGAGCAGTACTTC.